The 17 T cell receptor beta chains in this list originate from one sample, sequenced in a study of metastatic and nonmetastatic thyroid tumors. MiXCR reprocessed the PCR reads for TCRdb. This sample has over 20,000 clones; approximately 14% occur once, and the top ten carry about 20%. Patients had received no treatment of any kind before thyroid surgery. The specimen was blood. The receptors come from a female donor with papillary thyroid cancer or a benign thyroid nodule (not recorded which). Some clones in this sample may be carry-over from other donors' samples.

Remarks on this clone: One junction end disagrees with the germline gene, perhaps due to a read error. This same CDR3 is encoded by further DNA sequences in the sample. The chain links TRBV19 to TRBJ2-7; D is unclear. Germline loops: CDR1 LNHDA, CDR2 SQIVND (reference sequence). CDR3 length: 13 residues. The CDR3 loop reads CASSSTATYEQYF. The CDR3 DNA reads as TGCGCCAGTAGTTCTACGGCCACCTACGAGCAGTACTTC.

This clone was recorded a few times. The chain employs TRBV28 and TRBJ2-3; 7 bases agree with TRBD2. The V gene end was trimmed by 4 bases and the J gene end by 5 bases; junction bases not matched to a gene: 3. The CDR3 runs 13 residues. In germline, CDR1 is MDHEN, CDR2 SYDVKM. The DNA of the CDR3 is TGTGCCAGCAGTTCTATAGCGGGAGATACGCAGTATTTT. Amino acid sequence: CASSSIAGDTQYF.

This clone has a count of ten or more. A read error may be the cause here, since a much bigger clone is one base away. The V and J genes are TRBV7-3 and TRBJ2-1, with D possibly matching TRBD2 (5 bases). This CDR3 has 13 amino acids. CDR1 is SGHTA and CDR2 is FQGTGA in the germline V gene. The CDR3 spells CAGSLTGDNEQFF. Written as DNA, the CDR3 is TGTGCCGGCAGCTTAACCGGGGACAATGAGCAGTTCTTC.

This clone was seen a single time. The chain combines TRBV5-1 with TRBJ2-1; D might be TRBD1 (7 bases). The CDR3 spans 18 residues. Germline V CDR1 and CDR2: SGHRS, YFSETQ. Trimming removed 1 base at V and 8 bases at J, with 25 bases between. The CDR3: CASSLLGVAREQGDEQFF. CDR3 coding DNA: TGCGCCAGCAGCTTGTTGGGCGTTGCTCGGGAGCAGGGGGATGAGCAGTTCTTC.

This clone was observed at least ten times. V is TRBV12-3 or TRBV12-4 and J is TRBJ2-1; 12 nucleotides align to TRBD2. The CDR3 consists of 15 residues. V was clipped by 5 bases and J by 6 bases; unmatched bases: 5. CDR3 bases: TGTGCCAGCAGTGCGCGGACTAGCGGGATCAATGAGCAGTTCTTC. Amino acids: CASSARTSGINEQFF.

In this sample, this clone is medium-sized. The chain carries TRBV28 and TRBJ1-5; no clear D gene. This CDR3 comprises 12 residues. Deletions cut 5 bases from V and 9 bases from J, with 11 bases between. CDR1 MDHEN and CDR2 SYDVKM come from the germline V gene. This CDR3 is CASSQPPRPQHF. The CDR3 nucleotides read TGTGCCAGCAGTCAACCCCCGCGGCCCCAGCATTTT. Drawing the rest from reference TRBV28 and TRBJ1-5, the complete variable domain is DVKVTQSSRYLVKRTGEKVFLECVQDMDHENMFWYRQDPGLGLRLIYFSYDVKMKEKGDIPEGYSVSREKKERFSLILESASTNQTSMYLCASSQPPRPQHFGDGTRLSIL.

This clone came up many times. The V gene is TRBV20-1, the J gene TRBJ1-2, with 7 bases that match TRBD1. CDR1 and CDR2 from the germline V gene are DFQATT and SNEGSKA (reference sequence). V trimming: 5 bases; J trimming: 7 bases; junction bases outside the gene matches: 4. The CDR3 sequence is 11 residues long. Here the CDR3 DNA reads TGCAGTGCTCAAACAGGGGTTGGCTACACCTTC. Its protein is CSAQTGVGYTF.

Many counts were recorded for this clone. The rearrangement links TRBV20-1 to TRBJ2-7; maybe TRBD1 (7 bases). Trimming removed 3 bases at V and 5 bases at J, with 11 bases between. CDR1 and CDR2 from the germline V gene are DFQATT and SNEGSKA (reference sequence). The CDR3 is made up of 12 amino acids. As DNA, the CDR3 is TGCAGTGCTAGCCGCAGGGGGGACGAGCAGTACTTC. This gives the protein CSASRRGDEQYF.

Relative to its sample, this clone is medium-sized. An end of the junction does not agree with germline; a read error may underlie this. The genes are TRBV6-1 and TRBJ1-2, with 7 bases that match TRBD1. The length of the CDR3 is 13 residues. Germline assignment: CDR1 MNHNS and CDR2 SASEGT. In DNA form, the CDR3 reads TGTACCAGCACTCCGGACAGGACTGGTGGCTACACCTTC. Amino acids: CTSTPDRTGGYTF.

Ten or more counts support this clone. The rearrangement joins TRBV7-3 to TRBJ2-1, with 10 bases that match TRBD1. J was trimmed by 7 bases and V by 5 bases; bases with no gene match: 11. Germline V lookup: CDR1 SGHTA, CDR2 FQGTGA. This CDR3 region has 16 residues. The CDR3 sequence: CASSPRAGQGINEQFF. The CDR3 DNA sequence: TGTGCCAGCAGCCCCCGTGCGGGACAGGGGATTAATGAGCAGTTCTTC.

This clone was observed many times. This chain uses TRBV10-3 with TRBJ2-1, with D possibly TRBD1 on 6 matching bases. CDR3 length: 15 residues. Trimming removed 2 bases from V and 6 bases from J, with 14 bases in between. Germline lookup yields CDR1 ENHRY and CDR2 SYGVKD. The CDR3 here is CAISEDRSVVNEQFF. The CDR3 coding sequence is TGTGCCATCAGTGAGGACAGGAGTGTCGTCAATGAGCAGTTCTTC.

This clone was observed at least ten times. The chain employs TRBV10-3 and TRBJ1-6; D unclear. Trimming took off 3 bases at V and 4 bases at J, with 16 bases between the two ends. CDR3 size: 17 residues. Germline lookup yields CDR1 ENHRY and CDR2 SYGVKD. CDR3 in DNA: TGTGCCATCAGTGAATCAAAGGTCTCGGGGTATAATTCACCCCTCCACTTT. Translation: CAISESKVSGYNSPLHF.

CDR3 bases: TGTGCCAGTAGTCCGTACAGGGCAGGCGGAACGAGATATGGCTACACCTTC. This translates into CASSPYRAGGTRYGYTF. The V call is TRBV19, the J call TRBJ1-2; D perhaps matches TRBD1 (6 bases). CDR1 is LNHDA, CDR2 SQIVND, per germline (reference sequence). This CDR3 is built from 17 residues. V was trimmed by 5 bases and J by 5 bases, leaving 24 bases between them. Drawing the rest from reference TRBV19 and TRBJ1-2, the complete variable domain is DGGITQSPKYLFRKEGQNVTLSCEQNLNHDAMYWYRQDPGQGLRLIYYSQIVNDFQKGDIAEGYSVSREKKESFPLTVTSAQKNPTAFYLCASSPYRAGGTRYGYTFGSGTRLTVV.

This clone came up many times. The V call is TRBV15, the J call TRBJ2-3; D is undetermined. This CDR3 has 13 amino acids. Trimming removed 3 bases at V and 6 bases at J, with 10 bases between. CDR1 and CDR2 (germline): LNHNV, YYDKDF (reference sequence). The CDR3 sequence: CATSSYPPDTQYF. DNA for the CDR3: TGTGCCACCAGCAGCTACCCCCCGGATACGCAGTATTTT.

This clone was recorded many times. The chain uses TRBV7-3 and TRBJ2-1, with 10 nucleotides matching TRBD1. The CDR3 has 15 amino acids. With V trimmed by 5 bases and J by 7 bases, 8 bases remained unmatched. Per germline, CDR1 SGHTA and CDR2 FQGTGA. Here the CDR3 reads CASSIGTGALNEQFF. As DNA, the CDR3 is TGTGCCAGCAGCATTGGGACAGGGGCGTTGAATGAGCAGTTCTTC.

The genes are TRBV7-2 and TRBJ1-5, with 8 positions matching TRBD1. CDR1 and CDR2 from the germline V gene are SGHTA and FQGNSA. This CDR3 region has 15 residues. The ends lost 5 bases at V and 4 bases at J; junction bases unmatched: 7. The CDR3 spells CASSPDRGPNQPQHF. In DNA form, the CDR3 reads TGTGCCAGCAGCCCTGACAGGGGACCGAATCAGCCCCAGCATTTT.

Ten or more counts support this clone. The sample holds other DNA sequences that translate to the same CDR3. The chain joins TRBV30 to TRBJ2-1; TRBD2 might be the D (6 bases). CDR3 length: 15 residues. Germline V lookup: CDR1 GTSNPN, CDR2 SVGIG (reference sequence). V lost 4 bases to trimming and J lost 9 bases, with 22 bases between them. CDR3 in amino acids: CAWTAGRGKSPEQFF. The CDR3 nucleotides read TGTGCCTGGACAGCCGGGCGGGGCAAATCCCCTGAGCAGTTCTTC.